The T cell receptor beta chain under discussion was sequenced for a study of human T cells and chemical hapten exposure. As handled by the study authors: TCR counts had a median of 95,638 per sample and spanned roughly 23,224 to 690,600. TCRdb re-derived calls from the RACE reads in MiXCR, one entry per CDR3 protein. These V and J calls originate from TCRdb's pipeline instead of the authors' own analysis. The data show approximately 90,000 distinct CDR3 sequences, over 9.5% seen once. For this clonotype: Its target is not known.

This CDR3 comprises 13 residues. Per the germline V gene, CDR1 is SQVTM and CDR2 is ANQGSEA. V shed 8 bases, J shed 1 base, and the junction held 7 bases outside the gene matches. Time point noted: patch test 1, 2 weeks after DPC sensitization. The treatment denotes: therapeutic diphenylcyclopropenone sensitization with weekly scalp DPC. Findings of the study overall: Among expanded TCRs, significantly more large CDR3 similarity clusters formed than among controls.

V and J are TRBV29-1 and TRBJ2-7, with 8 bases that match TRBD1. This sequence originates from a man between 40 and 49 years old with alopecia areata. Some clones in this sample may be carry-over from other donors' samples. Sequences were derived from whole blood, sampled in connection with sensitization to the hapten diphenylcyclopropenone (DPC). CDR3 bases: TGCAGCCGTGGACAGGGTCGATCCTACGAGCAGTACGTC. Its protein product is CSRGQGRSYEQYV.